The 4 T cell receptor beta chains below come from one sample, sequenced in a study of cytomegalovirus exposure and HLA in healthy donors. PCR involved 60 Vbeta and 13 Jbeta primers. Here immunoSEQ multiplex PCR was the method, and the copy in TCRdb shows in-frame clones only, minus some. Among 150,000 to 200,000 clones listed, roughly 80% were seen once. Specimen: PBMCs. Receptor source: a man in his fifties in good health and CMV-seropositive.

The CDR3 loop reads CAISESSGSYYGYTF. The CDR3, as DNA: TGTGCCATCAGTGAGTCGTCGGGGTCGTACTATGGCTACACCTTC. This chain connects TRBV10-3 to TRBJ1-2, with unresolved D. V lost 0 bases to trimming and J lost 3 bases, with 11 bases between them. The CDR3 has 15 amino acids. The germline gives CDR1 ENHRY, CDR2 SYGVKD.

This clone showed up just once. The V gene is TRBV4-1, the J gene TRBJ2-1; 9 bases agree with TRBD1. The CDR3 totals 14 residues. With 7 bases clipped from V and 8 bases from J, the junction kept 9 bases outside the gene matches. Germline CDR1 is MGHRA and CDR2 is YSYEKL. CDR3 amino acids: CASTWDREGDEQFF. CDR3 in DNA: TGCGCCAGCACCTGGGACAGGGAGGGCGATGAGCAGTTCTTC.

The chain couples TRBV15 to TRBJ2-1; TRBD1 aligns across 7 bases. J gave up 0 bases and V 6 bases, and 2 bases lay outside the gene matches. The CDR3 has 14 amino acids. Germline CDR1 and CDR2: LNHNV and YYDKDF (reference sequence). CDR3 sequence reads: CATRDRSSYNEQFF. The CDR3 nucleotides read TGTGCCACCAGGGACAGGAGCTCCTACAATGAGCAGTTCTTC.

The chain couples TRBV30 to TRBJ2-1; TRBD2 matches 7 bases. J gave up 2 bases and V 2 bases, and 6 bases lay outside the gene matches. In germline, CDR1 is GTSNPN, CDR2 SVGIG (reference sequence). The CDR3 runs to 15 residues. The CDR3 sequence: CAWSRVAGPYNEQFF. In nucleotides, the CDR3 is TGTGCCTGGAGTCGGGTAGCGGGTCCCTACAATGAGCAGTTCTTC.